Below are 4 T cell receptor beta chains sequenced from a single sample in a study of T cell repertoires in cytomegalovirus infection. These receptors have no identified antigens. TCRdb re-analysed the reads in MiXCR, keeping a single row per CDR3 protein. The sample has fewer than 900,000 distinct CDR3 sequences; about 27% are singletons. Sample: cultured CD8+ T cells from PBMCs, taken from culture after CMV antigen stimulation. The source of these receptors is a human donor in good health (CMV status not recorded). Some clones in this sample may be carry-over from other donors' samples.

CDR3 sequence (DNA): TGTGCCAGCAGCCCCTGGACAGGGCAGAGCAATCAGCCCCAGCATTTT. Translating gives CASSPWTGQSNQPQHF. The chain carries TRBV6-1 and TRBJ1-5; 8 bases map to TRBD1. The CDR3 totals 16 residues. Germline assignment: CDR1 MNHNS and CDR2 SASEGT. V dropped 6 bases and J dropped 1; count of bases not matched to a gene: 8.

Ten or more counts support this clonotype. The rearrangement links TRBV7-6 to TRBJ1-5; unclear D gene. CDR3 length: 13 residues. In germline, CDR1 is SGHVS, CDR2 FNYEAQ. V lost 2 bases and J lost 4, with 6 bases in between. CDR3: CASSLPGNQPQHF. The CDR3 DNA reads as TGTGCCAGCAGCTTACCGGGGAATCAGCCCCAGCATTTT.

In its sample, this clonotype was seen many times. This chain links TRBV7-6 with TRBJ1-2; D is unclear. CDR1 and CDR2 (germline): SGHVS, FNYEAQ. This CDR3 comprises 16 residues. The V gene lost 5 bases and the J gene lost 1 base, with 17 bases spanning the gap. CDR3 DNA: TGTGCCAGCAGCCGACTGGCGAACGGGATTAACTATGGCTACACCTTC. This encodes CASSRLANGINYGYTF.

This clonotype was counted between two and nine times. CDR3 sequence (DNA): TGCGCCAGCGTTTTATGGGAGGGGGCGAACACTGAAGCTTTCTTT. Encoded protein: CASVLWEGANTEAFF. The gene calls are TRBV10-2 and TRBJ1-1, with 7 bases that match TRBD1. V trimming: 8 bases; J trimming: 1 base; junction bases outside the gene matches: 10. Per the germline V gene, CDR1 is WSHSY and CDR2 is SAAADI. CDR3 size: 15 residues.